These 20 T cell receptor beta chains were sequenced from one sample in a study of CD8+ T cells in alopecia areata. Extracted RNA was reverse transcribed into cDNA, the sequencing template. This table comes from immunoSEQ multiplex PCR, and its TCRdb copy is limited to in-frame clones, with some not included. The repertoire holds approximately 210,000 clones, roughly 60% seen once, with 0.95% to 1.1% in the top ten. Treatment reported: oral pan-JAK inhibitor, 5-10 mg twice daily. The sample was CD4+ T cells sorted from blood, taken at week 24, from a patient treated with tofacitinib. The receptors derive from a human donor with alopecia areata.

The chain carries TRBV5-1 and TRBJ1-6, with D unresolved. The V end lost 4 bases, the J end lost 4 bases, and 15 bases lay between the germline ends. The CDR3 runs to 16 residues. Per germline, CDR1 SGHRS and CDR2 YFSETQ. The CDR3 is CASSTARADYNSPLHF. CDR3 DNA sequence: TGCGCCAGCAGCACAGCTAGGGCGGATTATAATTCACCCCTCCACTTT.

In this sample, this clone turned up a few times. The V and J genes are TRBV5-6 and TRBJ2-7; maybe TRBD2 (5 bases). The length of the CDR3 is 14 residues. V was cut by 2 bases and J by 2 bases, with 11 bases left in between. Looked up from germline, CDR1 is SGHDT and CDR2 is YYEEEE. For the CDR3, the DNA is TGTGCCAGCAGCTTCGGTTCTAGCACCTACGAGCAGTACTTC. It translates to CASSFGSSTYEQYF. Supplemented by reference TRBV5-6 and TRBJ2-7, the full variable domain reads DAGVTQSPTHLIKTRGQQVTLRCSPKSGHDTVSWYQQALGQGPQFIFQYYEEEERQRGNFPDRFSGHQFPNYSSELNVNALLLGDSALYLCASSFGSSTYEQYFGPGTRLTVT.

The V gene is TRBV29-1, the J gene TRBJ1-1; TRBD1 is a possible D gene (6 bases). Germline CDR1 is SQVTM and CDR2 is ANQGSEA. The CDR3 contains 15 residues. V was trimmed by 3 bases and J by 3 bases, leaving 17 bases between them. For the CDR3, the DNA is TGCAGCGTTGATCAAAGCGGGGGCGTGGACACTGAAGCTTTCTTT. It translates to CSVDQSGGVDTEAFF.

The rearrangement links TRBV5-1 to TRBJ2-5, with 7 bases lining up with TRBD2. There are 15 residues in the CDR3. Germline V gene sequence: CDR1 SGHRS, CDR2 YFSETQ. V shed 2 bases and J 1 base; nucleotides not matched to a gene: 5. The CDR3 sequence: CASSLSGGPQETQYF. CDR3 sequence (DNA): TGCGCCAGCAGCTTATCGGGGGGACCCCAAGAGACCCAGTACTTC.

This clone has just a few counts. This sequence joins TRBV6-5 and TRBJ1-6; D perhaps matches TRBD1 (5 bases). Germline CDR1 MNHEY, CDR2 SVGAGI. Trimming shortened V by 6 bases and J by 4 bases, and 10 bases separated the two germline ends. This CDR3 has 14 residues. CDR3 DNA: TGTGCCAGCAGAGTGGACACTTATAATTCACCCCTCCACTTT. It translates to CASRVDTYNSPLHF.

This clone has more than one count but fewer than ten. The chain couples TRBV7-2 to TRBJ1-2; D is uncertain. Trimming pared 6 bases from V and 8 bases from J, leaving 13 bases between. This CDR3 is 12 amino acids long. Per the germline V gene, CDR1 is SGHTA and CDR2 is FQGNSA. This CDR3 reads CASRGSDSGYTF. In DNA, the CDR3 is TGTGCCAGCAGAGGTTCGGACTCAGGCTACACCTTC.

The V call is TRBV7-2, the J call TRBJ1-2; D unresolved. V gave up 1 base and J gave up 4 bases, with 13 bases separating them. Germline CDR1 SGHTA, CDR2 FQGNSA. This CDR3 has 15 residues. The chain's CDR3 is CASSLDFRYLYGYTF. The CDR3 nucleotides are TGTGCCAGCAGCTTAGATTTTAGGTACCTCTATGGCTACACCTTC.

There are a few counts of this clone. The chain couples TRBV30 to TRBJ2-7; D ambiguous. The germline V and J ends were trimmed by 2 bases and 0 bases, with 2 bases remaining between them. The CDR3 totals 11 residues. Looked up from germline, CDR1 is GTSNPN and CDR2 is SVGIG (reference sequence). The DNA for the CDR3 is TGTGCCTGGAGTCACTCCTACGAGCAGTACTTC. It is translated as CAWSHSYEQYF.

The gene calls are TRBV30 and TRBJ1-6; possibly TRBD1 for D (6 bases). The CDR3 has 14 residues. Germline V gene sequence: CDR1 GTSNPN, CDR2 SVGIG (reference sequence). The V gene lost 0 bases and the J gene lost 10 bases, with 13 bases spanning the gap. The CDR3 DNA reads TGTGCCTGGAGTGTATCCAGGGGAGGGTCACCCCTCCACTTT. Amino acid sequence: CAWSVSRGGSPLHF.

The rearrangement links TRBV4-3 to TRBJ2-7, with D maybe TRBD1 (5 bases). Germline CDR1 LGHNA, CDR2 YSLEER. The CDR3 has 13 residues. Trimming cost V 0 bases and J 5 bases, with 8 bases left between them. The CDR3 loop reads CASSQDSRDEQYF. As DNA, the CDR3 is TGCGCCAGCAGCCAAGATTCCAGGGACGAGCAGTACTTC.

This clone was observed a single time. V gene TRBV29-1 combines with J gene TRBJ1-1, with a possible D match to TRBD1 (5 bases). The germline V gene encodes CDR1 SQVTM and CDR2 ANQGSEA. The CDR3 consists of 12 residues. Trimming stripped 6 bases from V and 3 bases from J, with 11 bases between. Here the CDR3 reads CSVTQGDTEAFF. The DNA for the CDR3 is TGCAGCGTCACTCAGGGTGACACTGAAGCTTTCTTT.

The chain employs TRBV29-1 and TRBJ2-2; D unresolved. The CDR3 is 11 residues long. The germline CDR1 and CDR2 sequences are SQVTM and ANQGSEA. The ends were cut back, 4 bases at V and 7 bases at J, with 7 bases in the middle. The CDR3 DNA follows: TGCAGCGTTGGGTTTAACGGGGAGCTGTTTTTT. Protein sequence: CSVGFNGELFF.

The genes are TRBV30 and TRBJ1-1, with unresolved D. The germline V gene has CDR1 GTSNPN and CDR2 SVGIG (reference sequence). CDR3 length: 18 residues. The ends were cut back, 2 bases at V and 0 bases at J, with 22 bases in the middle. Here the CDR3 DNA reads TGTGCCTGGAGTCCTACGGAGGCAGGAACGGGCGTGAACACTGAAGCTTTCTTT. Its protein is CAWSPTEAGTGVNTEAFF.

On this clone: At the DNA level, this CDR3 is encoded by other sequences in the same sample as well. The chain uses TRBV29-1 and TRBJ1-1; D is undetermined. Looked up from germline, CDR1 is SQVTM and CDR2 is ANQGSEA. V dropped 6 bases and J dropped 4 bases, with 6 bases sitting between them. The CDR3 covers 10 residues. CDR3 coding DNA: TGCAGCGTGGACCGCACTGAAGCTTTCTTT. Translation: CSVDRTEAFF.

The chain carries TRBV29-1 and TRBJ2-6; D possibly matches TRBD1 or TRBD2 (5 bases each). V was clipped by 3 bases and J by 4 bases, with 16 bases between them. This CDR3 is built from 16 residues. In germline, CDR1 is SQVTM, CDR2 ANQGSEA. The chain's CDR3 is CSVEGDGLTGANVLTF. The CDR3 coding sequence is TGCAGCGTTGAGGGGGACGGGCTCACCGGGGCCAACGTCCTGACTTTC.

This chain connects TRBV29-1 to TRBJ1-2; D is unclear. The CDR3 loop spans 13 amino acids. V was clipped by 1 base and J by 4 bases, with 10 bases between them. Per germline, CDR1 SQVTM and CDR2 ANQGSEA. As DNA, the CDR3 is TGCAGCGTTGAAGTCTCTGCAGCCTATGGCTACACCTTC. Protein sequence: CSVEVSAAYGYTF.

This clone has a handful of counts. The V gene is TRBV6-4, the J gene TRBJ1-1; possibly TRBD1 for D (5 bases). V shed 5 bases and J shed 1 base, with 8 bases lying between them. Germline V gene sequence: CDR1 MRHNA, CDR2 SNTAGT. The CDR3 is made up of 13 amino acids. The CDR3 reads CASSYDRNTEAFF. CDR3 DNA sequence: TGTGCCAGCAGTTACGACAGGAACACTGAAGCTTTCTTT.

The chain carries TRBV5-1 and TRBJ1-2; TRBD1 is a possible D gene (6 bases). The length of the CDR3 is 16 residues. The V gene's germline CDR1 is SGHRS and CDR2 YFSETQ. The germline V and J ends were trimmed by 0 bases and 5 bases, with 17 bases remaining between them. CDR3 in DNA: TGCGCCAGCAGCTTGGATAGTTCGGACAGACTATATGGCTACACCTTC. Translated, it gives CASSLDSSDRLYGYTF.

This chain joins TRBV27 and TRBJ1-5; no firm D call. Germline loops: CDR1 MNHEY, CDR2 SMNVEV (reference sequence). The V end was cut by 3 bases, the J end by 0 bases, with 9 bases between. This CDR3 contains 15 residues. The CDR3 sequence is CASSFAGNSNQPQHF. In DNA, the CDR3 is TGTGCCAGCAGTTTTGCAGGTAATAGCAATCAGCCCCAGCATTTT.

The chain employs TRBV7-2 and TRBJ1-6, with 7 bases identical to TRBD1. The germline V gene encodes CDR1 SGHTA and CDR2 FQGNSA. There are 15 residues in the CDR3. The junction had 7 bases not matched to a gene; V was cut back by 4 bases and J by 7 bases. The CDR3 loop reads CASSSDRDRNSPLHF. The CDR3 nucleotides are TGTGCCAGCAGCTCCGACCGGGACAGAAATTCACCCCTCCACTTT.